The next 8 T cell receptor beta chains were all read from a single sample in a study of T-cell reconstitution after alpha-beta-depleted transplantation in children. Unique molecular identifiers were incorporated when the TCRbeta library was constructed. TCRdb itself ran the PCR reads through MiXCR, one entry per CDR3 protein. The table includes about 640,000 distinct CDR3 sequences, approximately 13% detected once. The sequenced sample was PBMCs, mostly from graft donor cells, obtained 360 days after TCRalphabeta/CD19-depleted stem cell transplant. These receptors were collected from a male patient under 18 who had a stem cell transplant for acute myeloid leukemia, so the T cells may come from the graft donor.

This clonotype appeared a few times. The CDR3 sequence: CAISDPSRDRDAGGPDTQYF. The CDR3, as DNA: TGTGCCATCAGTGATCCGAGCCGGGACAGGGATGCGGGAGGCCCAGATACGCAGTATTTT. This chain joins TRBV10-3 and TRBJ2-3; a weak D match, TRBD1 (9 bases). Germline V gene sequence: CDR1 ENHRY, CDR2 SYGVKD. Between the trimmed V and J ends, which lost 3 bases and 4 bases, there was a span of 29 bases. CDR3 length: 20 residues.

V and J are TRBV6-2 or TRBV6-3 and TRBJ2-7, with 9 bases identical to TRBD2. Germline V gene lookup returns CDR1 MNHEY and CDR2 SVGEGT. V trimming: 9 bases; J trimming: 2 bases; junction bases outside the gene matches: 2. This CDR3 comprises 12 residues. The CDR3 DNA reads as TGTGCCAGTAGCGGGAGTACCTACGAGCAGTACTTC. Translated, it gives CASSGSTYEQYF.

The V call is TRBV5-1, the J call TRBJ2-1, with no clear D. This CDR3 has 14 residues. The V end was cut by 1 base, the J end by 6 bases, with 11 bases between. In germline, CDR1 is SGHRS, CDR2 YFSETQ. Here the CDR3 DNA reads TGCGCCAGCAGCTTGTATACCTCTACCAATGAGCAGTTCTTC. Translated: CASSLYTSTNEQFF.

The rearrangement uses TRBV5-1 and TRBJ2-7; a weak D match, TRBD2 (5 bases). Germline lookup yields CDR1 SGHRS and CDR2 YFSETQ. The CDR3 runs 14 residues. Trimming pared 4 bases from V and 4 bases from J, leaving 15 bases between. For the CDR3, the DNA is TGCGCCAGCAGCCTCGCCGGGAACTATTACGAGCAGTACTTC. Its translation: CASSLAGNYYEQYF.

The chain combines TRBV4-3 with TRBJ2-7; D not certain. Trimming cost V 0 bases and J 5 bases, with 11 bases left between them. The CDR3 contains 14 residues. Germline assignment: CDR1 LGHNA and CDR2 YSLEER. Here the CDR3 DNA reads TGCGCCAGCAGCCAAGACTCTTATCCCAACGAGCAGTACTTC. Translating gives CASSQDSYPNEQYF.

The chain recombines TRBV29-1 with TRBJ2-2; D ambiguous. This CDR3 has 14 residues. V was shortened by 4 bases and J by 1 base, with 10 bases between the two germline ends. Germline lookup yields CDR1 SQVTM and CDR2 ANQGSEA. The CDR3 protein is CSVGTHRNTGELFF. The CDR3 DNA is TGCAGCGTTGGAACTCACAGGAACACCGGGGAGCTGTTTTTT.

This chain uses TRBV19 with TRBJ2-6, with D perhaps matching TRBD1 (5 bases). V lost 2 bases to trimming and J lost 2 bases, with 13 bases between them. From germline, CDR1 is LNHDA and CDR2 SQIVND (reference sequence). CDR3 length equals 17 residues. The CDR3 protein is CASSIRQGGTGANVLTF. The CDR3 DNA reads TGTGCCAGTAGTATAAGGCAGGGTGGAACTGGGGCCAACGTCCTGACTTTC.

This clonotype was seen only a few times. CDR3 sequence (DNA): TGTGCCATCAGTGAGAACGGAGGTCCCTACGAGCAGTACTTC. It yields the protein CAISENGGPYEQYF. The chain joins TRBV10-3 to TRBJ2-7; D might be TRBD2 (5 bases). The length of the CDR3 is 14 residues. Per the germline V gene, CDR1 is ENHRY and CDR2 is SYGVKD. V was clipped by 2 bases and J by 2 bases, with 10 bases between them.